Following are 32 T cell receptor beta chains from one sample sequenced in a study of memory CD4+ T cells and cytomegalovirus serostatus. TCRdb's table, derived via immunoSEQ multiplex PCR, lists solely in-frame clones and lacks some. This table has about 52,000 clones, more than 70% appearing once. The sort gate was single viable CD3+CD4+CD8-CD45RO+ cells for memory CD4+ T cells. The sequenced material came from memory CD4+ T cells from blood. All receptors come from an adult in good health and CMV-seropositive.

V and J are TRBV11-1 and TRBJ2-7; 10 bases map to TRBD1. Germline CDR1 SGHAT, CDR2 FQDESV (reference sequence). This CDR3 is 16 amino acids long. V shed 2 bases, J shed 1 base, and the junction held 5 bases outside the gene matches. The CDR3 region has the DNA TGTGCCAGCAGCTTATTTGACAGGGGGCTGTCCTACGAGCAGTACTTC. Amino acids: CASSLFDRGLSYEQYF.

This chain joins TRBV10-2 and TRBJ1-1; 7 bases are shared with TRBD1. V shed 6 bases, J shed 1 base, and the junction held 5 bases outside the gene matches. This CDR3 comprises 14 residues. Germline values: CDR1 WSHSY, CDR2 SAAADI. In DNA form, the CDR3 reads TGCGCCAGCAGCCTGACAGGGCCGAACACTGAAGCTTTCTTT. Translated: CASSLTGPNTEAFF.

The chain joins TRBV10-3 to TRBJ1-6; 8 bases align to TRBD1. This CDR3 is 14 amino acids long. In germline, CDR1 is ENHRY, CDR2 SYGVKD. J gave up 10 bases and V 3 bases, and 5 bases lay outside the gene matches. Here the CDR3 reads CAISDQGAESPLHF. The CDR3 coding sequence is TGTGCCATCAGTGATCAGGGGGCAGAGTCACCCCTCCACTTT.

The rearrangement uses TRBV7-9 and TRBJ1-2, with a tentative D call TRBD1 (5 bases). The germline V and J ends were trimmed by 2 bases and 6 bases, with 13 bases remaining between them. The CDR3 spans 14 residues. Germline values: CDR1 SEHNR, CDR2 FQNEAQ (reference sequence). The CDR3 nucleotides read TGTGCCAGCAGCTTAATCGGGGGAGTGGATGGCTACACCTTC. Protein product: CASSLIGGVDGYTF.

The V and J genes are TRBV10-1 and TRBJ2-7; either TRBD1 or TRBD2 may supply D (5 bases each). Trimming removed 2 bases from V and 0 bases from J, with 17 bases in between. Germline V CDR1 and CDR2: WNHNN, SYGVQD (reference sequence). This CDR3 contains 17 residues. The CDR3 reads CASSEGSDGGFSYEQYF. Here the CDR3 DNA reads TGCGCCAGCAGTGAGGGTAGCGATGGGGGATTCTCCTACGAGCAGTACTTC.

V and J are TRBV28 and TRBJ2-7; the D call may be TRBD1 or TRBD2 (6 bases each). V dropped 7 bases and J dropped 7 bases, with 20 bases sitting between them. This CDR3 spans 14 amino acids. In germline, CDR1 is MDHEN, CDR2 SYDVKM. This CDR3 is CASIEPGASGEQYF. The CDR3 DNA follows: TGTGCCAGCATCGAGCCGGGGGCGTCTGGGGAGCAGTACTTC.

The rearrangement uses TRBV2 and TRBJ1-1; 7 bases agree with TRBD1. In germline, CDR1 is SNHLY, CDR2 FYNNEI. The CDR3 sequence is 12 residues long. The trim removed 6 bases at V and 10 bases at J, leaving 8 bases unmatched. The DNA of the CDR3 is TGTGCCAGCAGCCAGGGGGGGGCGCGAGCTTTCTTT. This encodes CASSQGGARAFF.

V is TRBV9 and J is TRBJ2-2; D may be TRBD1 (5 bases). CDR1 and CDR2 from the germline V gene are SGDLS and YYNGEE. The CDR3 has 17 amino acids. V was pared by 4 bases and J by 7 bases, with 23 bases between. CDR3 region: CASSPHGSRVLFGELFF. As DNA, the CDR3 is TGTGCCAGCAGCCCGCACGGGTCCAGGGTACTATTCGGGGAGCTGTTTTTT.

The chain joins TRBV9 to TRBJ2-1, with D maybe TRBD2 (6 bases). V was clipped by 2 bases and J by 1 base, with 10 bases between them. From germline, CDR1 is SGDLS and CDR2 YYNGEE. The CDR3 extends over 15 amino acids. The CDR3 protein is CASSVSGSSYNEQFF. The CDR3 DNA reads TGTGCCAGCAGCGTCAGCGGGTCGTCCTACAATGAGCAGTTCTTC.

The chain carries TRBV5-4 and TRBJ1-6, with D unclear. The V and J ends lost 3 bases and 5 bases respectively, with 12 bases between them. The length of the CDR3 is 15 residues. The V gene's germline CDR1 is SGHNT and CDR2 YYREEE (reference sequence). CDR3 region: CASSYGSVNNSPLHF. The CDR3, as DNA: TGTGCCAGCAGCTATGGGAGCGTTAATAATTCACCCCTCCACTTT.

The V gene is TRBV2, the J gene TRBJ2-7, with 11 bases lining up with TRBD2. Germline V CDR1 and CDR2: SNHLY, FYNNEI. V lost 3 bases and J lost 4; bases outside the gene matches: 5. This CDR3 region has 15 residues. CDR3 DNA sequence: TGTGCCAGCAGTGACGGGACTAGCGGAGAGTACGAGCAGTACTTC. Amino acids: CASSDGTSGEYEQYF.

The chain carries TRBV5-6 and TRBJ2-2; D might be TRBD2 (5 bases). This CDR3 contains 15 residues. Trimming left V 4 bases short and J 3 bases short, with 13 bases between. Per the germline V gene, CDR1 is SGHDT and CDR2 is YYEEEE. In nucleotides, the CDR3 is TGTGCCAGCAGCCGAACATGGCGGGACACCGGGGAGCTGTTTTTT. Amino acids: CASSRTWRDTGELFF.

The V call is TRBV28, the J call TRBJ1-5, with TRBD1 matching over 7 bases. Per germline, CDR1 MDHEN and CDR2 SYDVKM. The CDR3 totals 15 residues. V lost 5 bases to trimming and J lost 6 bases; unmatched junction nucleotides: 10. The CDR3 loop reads CASSVTGRGTQPQHF. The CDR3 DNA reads TGTGCCAGCAGTGTGACAGGGCGGGGGACTCAGCCCCAGCATTTT.

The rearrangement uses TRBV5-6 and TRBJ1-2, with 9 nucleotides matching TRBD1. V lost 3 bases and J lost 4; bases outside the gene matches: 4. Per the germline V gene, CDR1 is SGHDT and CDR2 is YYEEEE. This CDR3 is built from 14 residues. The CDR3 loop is CASSSGTGTYGYTF. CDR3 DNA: TGTGCCAGCAGCTCCGGGACAGGGACCTATGGCTACACCTTC.

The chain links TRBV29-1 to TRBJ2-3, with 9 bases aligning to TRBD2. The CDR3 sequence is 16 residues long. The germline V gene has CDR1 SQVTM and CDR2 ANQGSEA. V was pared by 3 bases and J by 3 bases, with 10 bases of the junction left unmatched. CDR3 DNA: TGCAGCGTTGATTTGGGGACTAGCTCCAGGACAGATACGCAGTATTTT. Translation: CSVDLGTSSRTDTQYF.

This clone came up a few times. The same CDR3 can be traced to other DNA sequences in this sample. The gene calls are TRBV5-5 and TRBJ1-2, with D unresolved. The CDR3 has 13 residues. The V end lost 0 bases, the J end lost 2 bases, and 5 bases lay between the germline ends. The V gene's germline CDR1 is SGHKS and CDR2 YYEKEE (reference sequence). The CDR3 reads CASSLGGNYGYTF. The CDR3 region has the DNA TGTGCCAGCAGCTTGGGAGGGAACTATGGCTACACCTTC. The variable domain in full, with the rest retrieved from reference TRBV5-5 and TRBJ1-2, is DAGVTQSPTHLIKTRGQQVTLRCSPISGHKSVSWYQQVLGQGPQFIFQYYEKEERGRGNFPDRFSARQFPNYSSELNVNALLLGDSALYLCASSLGGNYGYTFGSGTRLTVV.

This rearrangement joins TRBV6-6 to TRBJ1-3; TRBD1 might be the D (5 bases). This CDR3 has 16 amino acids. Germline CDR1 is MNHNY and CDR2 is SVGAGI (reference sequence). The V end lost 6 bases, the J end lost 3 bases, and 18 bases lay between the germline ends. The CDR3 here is CASSRGRQGGGNTIYF. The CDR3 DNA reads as TGTGCCAGCAGCCGAGGTCGTCAGGGTGGTGGAAACACCATATATTTT.

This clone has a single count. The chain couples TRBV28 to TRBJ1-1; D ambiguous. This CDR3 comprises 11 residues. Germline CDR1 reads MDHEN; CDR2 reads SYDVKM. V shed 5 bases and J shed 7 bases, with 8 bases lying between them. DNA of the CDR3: TGTGCCAGCAGTCTAAGCCTTGAAGCTTTCTTT. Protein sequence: CASSLSLEAFF.

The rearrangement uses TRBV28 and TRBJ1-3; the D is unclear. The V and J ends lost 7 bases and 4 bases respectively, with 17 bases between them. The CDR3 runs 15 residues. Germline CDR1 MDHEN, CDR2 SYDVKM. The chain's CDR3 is CASTLTALGGNTIYF. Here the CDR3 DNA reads TGTGCCAGCACCCTCACAGCGTTAGGCGGAAACACCATATATTTT.

CDR3 residues: CASSPPSHVGVGREQYF. The CDR3 DNA reads as TGTGCCAGCTCACCACCGAGTCATGTCGGGGTGGGAAGGGAGCAGTACTTC. The chain employs TRBV18 and TRBJ2-7; D is possibly TRBD2 (5 bases). There are 17 residues in the CDR3. V was clipped by 0 bases and J by 7 bases, with 22 bases between them. CDR1 is KGHSH, CDR2 LQKENI, per germline. Filled out from reference TRBV18 and TRBJ2-7, the complete variable domain reads NAGVMQNPRHLVRRRGQEARLRCSPMKGHSHVYWYRQLPEEGLKFMVYLQKENIIDESGMPKERFSAEFPKEGPSILRIQQVVRGDSAAYFCASSPPSHVGVGREQYFGPGTRLTVT.

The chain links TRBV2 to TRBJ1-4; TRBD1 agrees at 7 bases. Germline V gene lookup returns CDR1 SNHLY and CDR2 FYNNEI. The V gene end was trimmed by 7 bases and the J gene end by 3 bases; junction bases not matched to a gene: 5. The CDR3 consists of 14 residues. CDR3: CASTVGQANEKLFF. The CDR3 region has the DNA TGTGCCAGCACTGTCGGACAGGCTAATGAAAAACTGTTTTTT.

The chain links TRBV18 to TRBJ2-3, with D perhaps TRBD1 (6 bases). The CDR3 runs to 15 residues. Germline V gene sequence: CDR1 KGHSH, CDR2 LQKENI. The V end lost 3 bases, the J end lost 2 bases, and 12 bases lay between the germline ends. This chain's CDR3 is CASSPFDRPTDTQYF. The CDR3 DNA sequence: TGTGCCAGCTCACCCTTCGACAGGCCCACAGATACGCAGTATTTT.

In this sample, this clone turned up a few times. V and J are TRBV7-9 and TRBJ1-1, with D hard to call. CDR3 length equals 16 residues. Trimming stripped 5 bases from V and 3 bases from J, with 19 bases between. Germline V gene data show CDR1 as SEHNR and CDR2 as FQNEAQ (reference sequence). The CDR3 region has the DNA TGTGCCAGCAGCATTAATTGGGCGGGTACGGACACTGAAGCTTTCTTT. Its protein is CASSINWAGTDTEAFF.

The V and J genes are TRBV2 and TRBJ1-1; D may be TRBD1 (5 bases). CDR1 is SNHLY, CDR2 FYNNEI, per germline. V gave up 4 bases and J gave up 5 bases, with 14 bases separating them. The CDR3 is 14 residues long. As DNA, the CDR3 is TGTGCCAGCAGTGCCTGGGGCGGGGCAACTGAAGCTTTCTTT. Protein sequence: CASSAWGGATEAFF.

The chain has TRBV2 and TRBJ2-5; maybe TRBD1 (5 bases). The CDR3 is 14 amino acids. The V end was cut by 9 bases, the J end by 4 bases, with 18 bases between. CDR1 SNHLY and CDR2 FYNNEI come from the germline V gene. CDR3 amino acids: CASGAESGPETQYF. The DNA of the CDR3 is TGTGCCAGTGGGGCTGAGTCGGGTCCAGAGACCCAGTACTTC.

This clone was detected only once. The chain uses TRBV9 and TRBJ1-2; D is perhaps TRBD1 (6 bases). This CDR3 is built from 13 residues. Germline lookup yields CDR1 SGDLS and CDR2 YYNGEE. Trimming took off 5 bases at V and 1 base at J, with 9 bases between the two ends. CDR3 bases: TGTGCCAGCAGGAACAGGGATAACTATGGCTACACCTTC. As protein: CASRNRDNYGYTF.

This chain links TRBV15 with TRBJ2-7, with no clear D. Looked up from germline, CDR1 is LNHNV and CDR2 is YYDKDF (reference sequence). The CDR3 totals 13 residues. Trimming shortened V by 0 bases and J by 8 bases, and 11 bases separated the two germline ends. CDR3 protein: CATSREMVGKQYF. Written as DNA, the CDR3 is TGTGCCACCAGCAGAGAGATGGTGGGCAAGCAGTACTTC.

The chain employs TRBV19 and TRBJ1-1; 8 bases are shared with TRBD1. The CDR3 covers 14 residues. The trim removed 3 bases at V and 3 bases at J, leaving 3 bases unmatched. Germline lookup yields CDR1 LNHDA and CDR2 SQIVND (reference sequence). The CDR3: CASSIGQGYTEAFF. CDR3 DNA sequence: TGTGCCAGTAGTATCGGACAGGGTTACACTGAAGCTTTCTTT.

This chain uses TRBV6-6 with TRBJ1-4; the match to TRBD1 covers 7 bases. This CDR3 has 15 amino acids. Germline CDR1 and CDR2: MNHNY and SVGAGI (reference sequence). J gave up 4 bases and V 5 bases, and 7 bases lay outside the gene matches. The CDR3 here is CASSPVGTDNEKLFF. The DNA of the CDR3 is TGTGCCAGCAGTCCCGTCGGGACAGATAATGAAAAACTGTTTTTT.

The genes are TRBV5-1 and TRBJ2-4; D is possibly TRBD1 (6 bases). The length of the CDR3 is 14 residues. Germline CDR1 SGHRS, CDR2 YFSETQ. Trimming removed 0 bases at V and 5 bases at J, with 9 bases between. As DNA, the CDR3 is TGCGCCAGCAGCTTGGGGAGGACAGAAAACATTCAGTACTTC. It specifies CASSLGRTENIQYF. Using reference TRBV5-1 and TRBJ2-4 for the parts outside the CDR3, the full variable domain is KAGVTQTPRYLIKTRGQQVTLSCSPISGHRSVSWYQQTPGQGLQFLFEYFSETQRNKGNFPGRFSGRQFSNSRSEMNVSTLELGDSALYLCASSLGRTENIQYFGAGTRLSVL.

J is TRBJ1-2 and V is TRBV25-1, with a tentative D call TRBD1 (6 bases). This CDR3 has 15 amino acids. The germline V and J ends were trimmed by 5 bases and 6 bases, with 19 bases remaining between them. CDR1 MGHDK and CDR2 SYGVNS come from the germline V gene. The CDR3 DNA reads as TGTGCCAGCAGTCCCCAGGGGCCCTGGGGCCATGGCTACACCTTC. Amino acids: CASSPQGPWGHGYTF.

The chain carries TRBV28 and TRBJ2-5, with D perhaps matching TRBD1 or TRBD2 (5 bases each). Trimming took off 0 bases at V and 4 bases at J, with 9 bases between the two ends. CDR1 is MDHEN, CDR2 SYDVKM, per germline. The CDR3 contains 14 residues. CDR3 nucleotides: TGTGCCAGCAGTTTATGGGGGGACGGAGAGACCCAGTACTTC. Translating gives CASSLWGDGETQYF.